Listed below are T cell receptor beta chains from one sample, sequenced in a study of blood T cell repertoires in COVID-19. TCRdb's table, derived via immunoSEQ multiplex PCR, lists solely in-frame clones and lacks some. The data contain some 230,000 clones, 80% to 90% of them singletons. The sequencing input was PBMCs or T cells enriched from blood (not recorded which). The receptors were sampled from a woman aged 18-29 years in a cohort exposed to, infected with or recovered from COVID-19 (not recorded which). Both conserved end residues are part of each CDR3. A D gene is named only where the DNA matches it firmly. Expanded clones get a size class; other rows say once, few or many, or leave the size out.

TRBJ1-1 TRBV29-1 NA NA TGCAGCGTTGACATGCGGGATTCGGTTACTGAAGCTTTCTTT CSVDMRDSVTEAFF
TRBJ2-3 TRBV24-1 NA NA TGTGCCACCAGTGACACTAGAACAGATACGCAGTATTTT CATSDTRTDTQYF
TRBJ2-5 TRBV6-5 NA TRBD2 TGTGCCAGCAGCCGGACTAGCGGGAGAGGAGAGACCCAGTACTTC CASSRTSGRGETQYF
TRBJ2-1 TRBV11-3 NA TRBD2 TGTGCCAGCAGCTTTGGGAGCGGGGGGCCTTTCAATGAGCAGTTCTTC CASSFGSGGPFNEQFF
TRBJ1-2 TRBV29-1 NA NA TGCAGCGTTGTTGGCATCTCATACTATGGCTACACCTTC CSVVGISYYGYTF
TRBJ2-7 TRBV24-1 NA TRBD1 TGTGCCACCAGTGACCAAGAGGCGGACAGGGACCACGAGCAGTACTTC CATSDQEADRDHEQYF
TRBJ1-1 TRBV10-3 NA NA TGTGCCATCAGTGGTGGCAGGCATATGAACACTGAAGCTTTCTTT CAISGGRHMNTEAFF
TRBJ2-2 TRBV6-5 once NA TGTGCCAGCAGCCTAAGGCGGGGCAACACCGGGGAGCTGTTTTTT CASSLRRGNTGELFF
TRBJ1-1 TRBV7-9 NA NA TGTGCCAGCAGCTTAAACCCCGGGACACCGAACACTGAAGCTTTCTTT CASSLNPGTPNTEAFF
TRBJ2-4 TRBV20-1 once NA TGCAGTGCTAGTTGGCTAGCGAACATTCAGTACTTC CSASWLANIQYF
TRBJ2-3 TRBV2 NA NA TGTGCCAGCAGGGGAGGTTACACAGATACGCAGTATTTT CASRGGYTDTQYF
TRBJ2-2 TRBV29-1 NA TRBD2 TGCAGCGTTCCTAGACTAGCGGGGTCCACCGGGGAGCTGTTTTTT CSVPRLAGSTGELFF
TRBJ2-1 TRBV4-1 NA NA TGCGCCAGCAGCCAATCAGGCGGGACCCAAGAGCAGTTCTTC CASSQSGGTQEQFF
TRBJ1-2 TRBV10-3 NA NA TGTGCCATCAGTGAGTCTAACAGCCCCTATGGCTACACCTTC CAISESNSPYGYTF
TRBJ2-3 TRBV9 NA TRBD2 TGTGCCAGCAGCGTAGACCTAGCGGGGACAGATACGCAGTATTTT CASSVDLAGTDTQYF
TRBJ2-2 TRBV3-1/TRBV3-2 NA TRBD2 TGTGCCAGCAGCCAGCGGGAGTCTAGCGGGGAGCTGTTTTTT CASSQRESSGELFF
TRBJ1-1 TRBV30 NA NA TGTGCCTGGAGTGTACAGGGTTACAACACTGAAGCTTTCTTT CAWSVQGYNTEAFF
TRBJ1-2 TRBV6-2/TRBV6-3 NA NA TGTGCCAGCAGTTACTGGTTTTCTGGTCTAGGTGGCTACACCTTC CASSYWFSGLGGYTF
TRBJ2-2 TRBV4-1 NA NA TGCGCCAGCAGCCAAGATAGAGTTAGCACCGGGGAGCTGTTTTTT CASSQDRVSTGELFF
TRBJ1-5 TRBV19 once NA TGTGCCAGTAGAAGCGGGGCCCTGGGGCAGCCCCAGCATTTT CASRSGALGQPQHF
TRBJ2-7 TRBV5-5 NA NA TGTGCCAGCAGTCCGTACTCCTACGAGCAGTACTTC CASSPYSYEQYF
TRBJ1-2 TRBV18 NA NA TGTGCCAGCTCTTTAGACAGGACTCCTTATGGCTACACCTTC CASSLDRTPYGYTF
TRBJ2-6 TRBV7-9 NA TRBD1 TGTGCCAGCAACAACAGGGGAGCTGGGGCCAACGTCCTGACTTTC CASNNRGAGANVLTF
TRBJ2-7 TRBV4-1 NA NA TGCGCCAGCAGCCAAGACAGAGCGGGCACGGGGCTCGCCGAGCAGTACTTC CASSQDRAGTGLAEQYF
TRBJ1-5 TRBV21-1 NA NA TGTGCCAGCAGCTTCTTAGGTGGCCAGGGGGTTCGGCAGCCCCAGCATTTT CASSFLGGQGVRQPQHF
TRBJ1-2 TRBV2 NA NA TGTGCCAGCAGGTACAGGGATGGGGGCTACACCTTC CASRYRDGGYTF
TRBJ1-2 TRBV27 NA NA TGTGCCAGCAGTTCCAATCCGGGTCCCCTTGGCTACACCTTC CASSSNPGPLGYTF
TRBJ2-5 TRBV15 NA NA TGTGCCACCAGCAGAGAAAGACTTATGGAGACCCAGTACTTC CATSRERLMETQYF